Sequencing of this TCR beta chain was carried out in a study of shared clonotypes between healthy human individuals. Germline CDR1 SEHNR, CDR2 FQNEAQ (reference sequence). The CDR3 has 14 residues. The V gene lost 5 bases and the J gene lost 2 bases, with 13 bases spanning the gap. It was CD45RO-negative cells, positively selected for CCR7, that made up naive CD8 cells, with terminally differentiated effector memory CD45RA+ cells excluded. Sequencing used immunoSEQ multiplex PCR; TCRdb keeps in-frame clones, though not all of them. The data show around 2.1 million clones, 85% to 95% seen once. The chain couples TRBV7-9 to TRBJ2-7; D possibly matches TRBD1 or TRBD2 (5 bases each). Material: naive CD8+ T cells from PBMCs. The sequence derives from a man aged 18 to 29 in good health. Some clones in this sample may be carry-over from other donors' samples. The CDR3 is CASSPGASPYEQYF. The CDR3 DNA reads TGTGCCAGCAGCCCCGGGGCCAGCCCCTACGAGCAGTACTTC.